A single sample is the source of the 27 T cell receptor beta chains below, sequenced in a study of blood T cell repertoires in COVID-19. The protocol was immunoSEQ multiplex PCR, while the TCRdb copy is restricted to in-frame clones and leaves out a portion. The sample includes some 490,000 clones, more than 85% seen only once; the top ten take around 7.9%. The sample was PBMCs or T cells enriched from blood (not recorded which). The receptors shown here come from a woman aged 55 to 70 who had recovered from COVID-19.

The chain joins TRBV5-1 to TRBJ1-5, with D possibly TRBD1 on 6 matching bases. With 8 bases removed from V and 9 bases from J, the gap between germline ends came to 27 bases. The CDR3 covers 16 residues. The germline CDR1 and CDR2 sequences are SGHRS and YFSETQ. As DNA, the CDR3 is TGCGCCAGGTCGGAGGCAGGGGCGCCTCTGAATACGCCCCAGCATTTT. Its protein is CARSEAGAPLNTPQHF.

The rearrangement links TRBV9 to TRBJ2-5, with 13 nucleotides matching TRBD2. J was trimmed by 9 bases and V by 2 bases; bases with no gene match: 7. The germline CDR1 and CDR2 sequences are SGDLS and YYNGEE. CDR3 length: 15 amino acids. The CDR3 sequence is CASSVAPGTSGAQYF. As DNA, the CDR3 is TGTGCCAGCAGCGTCGCCCCCGGGACTAGCGGGGCCCAGTACTTC.

This clone showed up just once. This chain links TRBV2 with TRBJ2-2, with 7 bases that match TRBD1. Germline CDR1 SNHLY, CDR2 FYNNEI. The CDR3 is 14 residues long. V was pared by 3 bases and J by 7 bases, with 5 bases of the junction left unmatched. The CDR3 reads CASSEDRPGGELFF. The CDR3, as DNA: TGTGCCAGCAGTGAGGACAGGCCGGGCGGGGAGCTGTTTTTT.

This sequence joins TRBV6-5 and TRBJ1-5; D is uncertain. The V gene's germline CDR1 is MNHEY and CDR2 SVGAGI. The CDR3 contains 13 residues. V was shortened by 8 bases and J by 2 bases, with 10 bases between the two germline ends. CDR3 sequence: CASVRSGNQPQHF. The CDR3 DNA follows: TGTGCCAGCGTCCGGTCTGGCAATCAGCCCCAGCATTTT.

This clone was picked up one time. This rearrangement joins TRBV7-8 to TRBJ2-2; TRBD2 matches 9 bases. CDR3 length: 20 amino acids. J was trimmed by 0 bases and V by 0 bases; bases with no gene match: 11. The V gene's germline CDR1 is SGHVS and CDR2 FQNEAQ. CDR3 in DNA: TGTGCCAGCAGCTTAGCGCCTAGCGGGGCCACTTCGTCGAACACCGGGGAGCTGTTTTTT. This gives the protein CASSLAPSGATSSNTGELFF. Based on the CDR3 plus reference TRBV7-8 and TRBJ2-2, the full variable domain is GAGVSQSPRYKVAKRGQDVALRCDPISGHVSLFWYQQALGQGPEFLTYFQNEAQLDKSGLPSDRFFAERPEGSVSTLKIQRTQQEDSAVYLCASSLAPSGATSSNTGELFFGEGSRLTVL.

Note on this clone: The same CDR3 can be traced to other DNA sequences in this sample. V and J are TRBV27 and TRBJ1-5; possible D gene TRBD1, 6 bases. Germline-derived CDR1 and CDR2 are MNHEY and SMNVEV (reference sequence). The CDR3 length is 14 residues. V lost 3 bases and J lost 4, with 10 bases in between. CDR3: CASSFSRGNQPQHF. In DNA form, the CDR3 reads TGTGCCAGCAGTTTTAGCAGGGGAAATCAGCCCCAGCATTTT.

The chain recombines TRBV5-1 with TRBJ2-7, with 7 positions matching TRBD1. This CDR3 spans 13 amino acids. The germline gives CDR1 SGHRS, CDR2 YFSETQ. The junction had 4 bases not matched to a gene; V was cut back by 5 bases and J by 2 bases. CDR3 nucleotide sequence: TGCGCCAGCAGGCAGGGGGACACCTACGAGCAGTACTTC. It translates to CASRQGDTYEQYF.

The V call is TRBV24-1, the J call TRBJ2-2, with 7 bases fitting TRBD2. This CDR3 contains 15 residues. The germline V gene has CDR1 KGHDR and CDR2 SFDVKD. J lost 7 bases, V lost 0 bases, and 4 bases had no gene match. This CDR3 is CATSDLQTGGGELFF. DNA of the CDR3: TGTGCCACCAGTGATTTGCAAACGGGGGGCGGGGAGCTGTTTTTT.

This clone was picked up one time. The genes are TRBV5-1 and TRBJ2-1; possible D gene TRBD1, 5 bases. With 2 bases removed from V and 0 bases from J, the gap between germline ends came to 6 bases. The CDR3 runs to 14 residues. The germline V gene has CDR1 SGHRS and CDR2 YFSETQ. CDR3 region: CASSLGVSYNEQFF. The DNA of the CDR3 is TGCGCCAGCAGCTTAGGGGTCTCCTACAATGAGCAGTTCTTC.

The V and J genes are TRBV5-6 and TRBJ1-2; perhaps TRBD1 as D (6 bases). The CDR3 sequence is 16 residues long. The V and J ends lost 6 bases and 3 bases respectively, with 21 bases between them. Germline V gene lookup returns CDR1 SGHDT and CDR2 YYEEEE. The DNA of the CDR3 is TGTGCCAGCACCCGTGGAAGGGGGATTTGGGACTATGGCTACACCTTC. The encoded protein is CASTRGRGIWDYGYTF.

This clone has just one count. The chain has TRBV4-1 and TRBJ1-4, with D uncertain. The length of the CDR3 is 15 residues. The germline V gene encodes CDR1 MGHRA and CDR2 YSYEKL. The V and J ends lost 0 bases and 4 bases respectively, with 9 bases between them. The CDR3 nucleotides read TGCGCCAGCAGCCAAGAGGGCCAAAGTAATGAAAAACTGTTTTTT. This encodes CASSQEGQSNEKLFF.

The V and J genes are TRBV13 and TRBJ2-1, with TRBD2 identical over 13 bases. The germline V gene has CDR1 PRHDT and CDR2 FYEKMQ (reference sequence). The junction had 11 bases not matched to a gene; V was cut back by 5 bases and J by 10 bases. The CDR3 has 16 amino acids. In DNA, the CDR3 is TGTGCCAGCAGCCTCTGGACTAGCGGGGGTCCTGGGGAGCAGTTCTTC. Its translation is CASSLWTSGGPGEQFF.

This chain connects TRBV6-5 to TRBJ2-7; tentatively, D is TRBD2 (6 bases). V lost 2 bases to trimming and J lost 3 bases, with 17 bases between them. The CDR3 runs 16 residues. Germline values: CDR1 MNHEY, CDR2 SVGAGI. DNA of the CDR3: TGTGCCAGCAGTTACAGCGGGTTCCTTCCGGGCTACGAGCAGTACTTC. Translated: CASSYSGFLPGYEQYF.

This clone came up once. The genes are TRBV5-1 and TRBJ2-5; D is perhaps TRBD2 (7 bases). CDR1 and CDR2 (germline): SGHRS, YFSETQ. The V gene lost 4 bases and the J gene lost 1 base, with 14 bases spanning the gap. CDR3 size: 15 residues. DNA for the CDR3: TGCGCCAGCAGCGAGGGGGGGGCGACCCAAGAGACCCAGTACTTC. Translating it yields CASSEGGATQETQYF.

This clone occurred a few times. This chain joins TRBV5-1 and TRBJ2-2, with D maybe TRBD1 (6 bases). Deletions cut 4 bases from V and 2 bases from J, with 9 bases between. Germline CDR1 SGHRS, CDR2 YFSETQ. CDR3 length: 14 amino acids. The CDR3 sequence is CASSPQGNTGELFF. The CDR3 region has the DNA TGCGCCAGCAGCCCACAGGGAAACACCGGGGAGCTGTTTTTT.

This clone was seen at least ten times. This chain connects TRBV24-1 to TRBJ1-5; D might be TRBD1 (6 bases). V dropped 5 bases and J dropped 7 bases, with 14 bases sitting between them. The CDR3 has 14 residues. The germline V gene has CDR1 KGHDR and CDR2 SFDVKD. This CDR3 is CATSATGTRQPQHF. For the CDR3, the DNA is TGTGCCACCAGTGCCACAGGGACGAGGCAGCCCCAGCATTTT.

The rearrangement links TRBV2 to TRBJ1-1, with D hard to call. The V end was cut by 2 bases, the J end by 4 bases, with 14 bases between. Per the germline V gene, CDR1 is SNHLY and CDR2 is FYNNEI. The CDR3 is 15 amino acids. DNA for the CDR3: TGTGCCAGCAGTGAATCGCGGGTTTCGGGCACTGAAGCTTTCTTT. Its protein product is CASSESRVSGTEAFF.

This chain links TRBV6-6 with TRBJ2-5; 11 positions match TRBD2. V lost 5 bases to trimming and J lost 1 base; unmatched junction nucleotides: 3. The CDR3 is 15 residues long. CDR1 and CDR2 (germline): MNHNY, SVGAGI (reference sequence). CDR3 in amino acids: CASSSSGGAQETQYF. CDR3 bases: TGTGCCAGCAGTAGTAGCGGGGGGGCCCAAGAGACCCAGTACTTC.

The chain is built from TRBV5-1 and TRBJ1-2; 8 bases are shared with TRBD1. The germline V gene encodes CDR1 SGHRS and CDR2 YFSETQ. V lost 2 bases, J lost 4 bases, and 1 base stayed unmatched. CDR3 length: 13 residues. The CDR3 spells CASSLQGGYGYTF. CDR3 nucleotides: TGCGCCAGCAGCTTACAGGGGGGCTATGGCTACACCTTC.

The chain carries TRBV27 and TRBJ1-2, with 8 bases matching TRBD1. The ends lost 3 bases at V and 6 bases at J; junction bases unmatched: 6. The CDR3 is 14 amino acids. Germline V gene data show CDR1 as MNHEY and CDR2 as SMNVEV (reference sequence). CDR3 protein: CASSFGAGGNGYTF. As DNA, the CDR3 is TGTGCCAGCAGTTTTGGGGCAGGGGGCAATGGCTACACCTTC.

The chain carries TRBV27 and TRBJ2-1, with a possible D match to TRBD1 (6 bases). Between the trimmed V and J ends, which lost 6 bases and 12 bases, there was a span of 24 bases. From germline, CDR1 is MNHEY and CDR2 SMNVEV (reference sequence). This CDR3 has 15 amino acids. The CDR3 here is CASRTERFTGYRQFF. CDR3 nucleotides: TGTGCCAGCAGAACCGAGAGATTTACAGGGTACCGGCAGTTCTTC.

This chain links TRBV24-1 with TRBJ1-1; no clear D gene. Germline V lookup: CDR1 KGHDR, CDR2 SFDVKD. Trimming removed 6 bases from V and 2 bases from J, with 12 bases in between. The CDR3 sequence is 14 residues long. DNA for the CDR3: TGTGCCACCAGTTCTTCCAGTCCTAACACTGAAGCTTTCTTT. Translated, it gives CATSSSSPNTEAFF.

This clone showed up just a few times. The V and J genes are TRBV7-2 and TRBJ2-7; D not resolved. V lost 0 bases and J lost 2, with 8 bases in between. CDR3 size: 14 residues. The germline CDR1 and CDR2 sequences are SGHTA and FQGNSA. In DNA, the CDR3 is TGTGCCAGCAGCTTAGCGCCTAGAACCTACGAGCAGTACTTC. Protein product: CASSLAPRTYEQYF.

The rearrangement uses TRBV3-1 (or the pseudogene TRBV3-2) and TRBJ1-1; 9 bases are a match to TRBD1. This CDR3 has 14 residues. From germline, CDR1 is LGHDT and CDR2 YNNKEL (reference sequence). V shed 1 base, J shed 3 bases, and the junction held 0 bases outside the gene matches. The CDR3 sequence is CASSQGQGDTEAFF. DNA of the CDR3: TGTGCCAGCAGCCAAGGACAGGGGGACACTGAAGCTTTCTTT.

CDR3 sequence: CASSPQGLAADTQYF. DNA of the CDR3: TGTGCCAGCAGCCCTCAGGGACTAGCCGCAGATACGCAGTATTTT. The chain uses TRBV13 and TRBJ2-3, with 9 nucleotides matching TRBD2. V gave up 5 bases and J gave up 4 bases; unmatched junction bases: 7. This CDR3 region has 15 residues. Germline V gene lookup returns CDR1 PRHDT and CDR2 FYEKMQ (reference sequence).

This clone was seen once. The rearrangement links TRBV24-1 to TRBJ1-2; 9 bases fit TRBD1. Looked up from germline, CDR1 is KGHDR and CDR2 is SFDVKD. This CDR3 region has 14 residues. V was pared by 4 bases and J by 8 bases, with 7 bases of the junction left unmatched. The CDR3 protein is CATSDPGQGTGYTF. The CDR3 coding sequence is TGTGCCACCAGTGACCCGGGACAGGGTACGGGCTACACCTTC.

The chain carries TRBV5-1 and TRBJ1-2, with no clear D. Germline assignment: CDR1 SGHRS and CDR2 YFSETQ. The CDR3 loop spans 14 amino acids. Deletions cut 1 base from V and 4 bases from J, with 11 bases between. CDR3 residues: CASSLSEGGYGYTF. In DNA, the CDR3 is TGCGCCAGCAGCTTGTCAGAGGGTGGCTATGGCTACACCTTC.